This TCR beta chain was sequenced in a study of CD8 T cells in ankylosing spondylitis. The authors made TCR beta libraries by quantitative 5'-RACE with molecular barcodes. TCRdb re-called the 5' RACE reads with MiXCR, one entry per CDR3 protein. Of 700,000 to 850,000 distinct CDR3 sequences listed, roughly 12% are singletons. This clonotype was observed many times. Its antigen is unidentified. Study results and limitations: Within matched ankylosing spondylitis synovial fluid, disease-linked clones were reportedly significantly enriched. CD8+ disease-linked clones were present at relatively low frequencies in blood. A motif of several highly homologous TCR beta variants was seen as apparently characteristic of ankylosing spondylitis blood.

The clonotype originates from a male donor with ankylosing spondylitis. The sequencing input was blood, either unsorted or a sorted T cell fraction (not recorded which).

CDR3 loop: CASSPSPASSNQPQHF. The CDR3 DNA reads TGCGCCAGCAGCCCCTCACCGGCCTCTAGCAATCAGCCCCAGCATTTT. The chain is built from TRBV4-3 and TRBJ1-5; D is undetermined. Germline lookup yields CDR1 LGHNA and CDR2 YSLEER. There are 16 residues in the CDR3. Deletions cut 4 bases from V and 0 bases from J, with 13 bases between.